One T cell receptor beta chain is described in this entry. The antigen is undetermined. The entry originates in a study of OX40 agonist ivuxolimab in advanced cancers. Study-wide findings and caveats: At 0.1 to 3.0 mg/kg, CD4+ and CD8+ blood T cells expanded clonally by week 6.

TCRdb's table, derived via immunoSEQ multiplex PCR, lists solely in-frame clones and lacks some. Of 20,000 to 25,000 clones in the sample, around 77% were seen once. V trimming: 3 bases; J trimming: 6 bases; junction bases outside the gene matches: 8. CDR3 length: 16 residues. Germline V gives CDR1 LNHDA, CDR2 SQIVND (reference sequence). The gene calls are TRBV19 and TRBJ2-2, with 9 bases aligning to TRBD1. This TCR came from an adult with an advanced solid tumor such as melanoma, head and neck, liver or kidney cancer. The input for sequencing was CD4+ or CD8+ T cells sorted from blood, taken in a trial of the OX40 agonist ivuxolimab. The CDR3 nucleotides are TGTGCCAGTAGTATCCCCGGGACAGGGAATGCCGGGGAGCTGTTTTTT. This translates into CASSIPGTGNAGELFF.